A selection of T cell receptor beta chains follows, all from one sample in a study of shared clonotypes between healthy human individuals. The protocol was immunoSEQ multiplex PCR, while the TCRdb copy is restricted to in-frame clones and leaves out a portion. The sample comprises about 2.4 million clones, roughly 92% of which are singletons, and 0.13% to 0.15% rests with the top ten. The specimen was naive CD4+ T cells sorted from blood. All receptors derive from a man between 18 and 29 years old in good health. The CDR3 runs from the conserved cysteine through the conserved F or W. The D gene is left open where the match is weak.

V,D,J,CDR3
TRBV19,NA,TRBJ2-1,CASSSRSGVDNEQFF
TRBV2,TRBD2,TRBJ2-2,CASRGLAPNTGELFF
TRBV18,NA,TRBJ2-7,CASSPASGTEQYF
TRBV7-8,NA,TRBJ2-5,CASSLGGGGWETQYF
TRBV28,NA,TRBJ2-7,CASGGSGFNEQYF
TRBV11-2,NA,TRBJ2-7,CASSLTDGTYEQYF
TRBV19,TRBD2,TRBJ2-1,CASSIGALTSDEQFF
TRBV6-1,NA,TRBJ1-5,CASSEARGNQPQHF
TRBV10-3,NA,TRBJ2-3,CAISESVASTDTQYF
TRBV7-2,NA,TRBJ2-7,CASSLGAGGSYEQYF
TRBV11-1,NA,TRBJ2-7,CASSATGPNSYEQYF
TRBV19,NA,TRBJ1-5,CASENRPLNLQPQHF
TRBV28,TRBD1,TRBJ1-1,CASSLTAGGAFF
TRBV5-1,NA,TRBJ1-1,CASSLTGTPEAFF
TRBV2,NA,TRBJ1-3,CATSDSFSGNTIYF
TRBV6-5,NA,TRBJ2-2,CASRPPGTSTGELFF
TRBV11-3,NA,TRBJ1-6,CASSFRGNSPLHF
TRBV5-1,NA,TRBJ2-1,CASSLVLEKTYNEQFF
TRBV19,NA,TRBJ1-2,CASSMDSSNYGYTF
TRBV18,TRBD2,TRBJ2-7,CASSPPSVAGELEQYF
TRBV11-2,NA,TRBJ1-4,CASSPSKGWGKDEKLFF
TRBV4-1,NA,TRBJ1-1,CASSPGRGNTEAFF
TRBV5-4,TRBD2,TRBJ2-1,CASSSPTSGTAYNEQFF
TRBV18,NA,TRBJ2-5,CASSPFSGEETQYF
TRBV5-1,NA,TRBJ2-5,CASSYGQSQETQYF
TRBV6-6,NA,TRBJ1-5,CASSYPGLRNQPQHF
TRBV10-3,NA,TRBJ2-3,CAIRPTPGTDTQYF
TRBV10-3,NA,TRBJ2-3,CAISRDGASTDTQYF
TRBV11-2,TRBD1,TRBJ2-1,CASSSGDSSYNEQFF
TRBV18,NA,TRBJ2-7,CASSFGTDYEQYF
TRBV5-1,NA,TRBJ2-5,CASSLAPQVIQETQYF
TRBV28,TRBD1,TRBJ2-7,CASRGLGTVAGHEQYF
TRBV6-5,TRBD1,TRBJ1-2,CASRLGQGGYGYTF
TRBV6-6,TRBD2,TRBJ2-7,CARAAGGRVKYEQYF
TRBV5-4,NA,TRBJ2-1,CASTQRGRNEQFF
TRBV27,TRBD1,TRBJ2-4,CASSSRTGEQPDIQYF